These 25 T cell receptor beta chains originate from one sample sequenced in a study of Ad26.COV2.S vaccination and SARS-CoV-2 variants. Clones were read by immunoSEQ multiplex PCR, and TCRdb kept only the in-frame ones, dropping some. Of just over 350,000 clones in the sample, about 91% are singletons; the top ten hold around 4%. The specimen was peripheral blood, collected after recovery from COVID-19. The receptor source for this set is a human donor who had recovered from COVID-19.

V is TRBV5-1 and J is TRBJ1-4; 8 bases match TRBD1. The CDR3 is 15 residues long. The germline gives CDR1 SGHRS, CDR2 YFSETQ. Losses at the gene ends were 4 bases for V and 6 bases for J; bases not matched to a gene: 8. Here the CDR3 reads CASSLAGGGDEKLFF. The CDR3 DNA follows: TGCGCCAGCAGCCTAGCAGGGGGCGGGGATGAAAAACTGTTTTTT.

The V and J genes are TRBV27 and TRBJ2-1, with D uncertain. The CDR3 is 14 residues long. Germline V CDR1 and CDR2: MNHEY, SMNVEV (reference sequence). Trimming shortened V by 0 bases and J by 8 bases, and 11 bases separated the two germline ends. The CDR3 coding sequence is TGTGCCAGCAGTTTATCGAACGCATTCGATGAGCAGTTCTTC. Its protein is CASSLSNAFDEQFF.

A note on this clone: Other DNA sequences in the same sample also yield this CDR3. This chain links TRBV6-5 with TRBJ1-1; no clear D. CDR1 is MNHEY, CDR2 SVGAGI, per germline. CDR3 length equals 14 residues. Trimming removed 0 bases from V and 1 base from J, with 6 bases in between. CDR3 region: CASSYSAGNTEAFF. CDR3 nucleotides: TGTGCCAGCAGTTACTCGGCCGGGAACACTGAAGCTTTCTTT.

Details on this clone: The identical CDR3 is also encoded by other nucleotide sequences in the sample. This chain joins TRBV19 and TRBJ1-5; 7 nucleotides match TRBD1. The V and J ends lost 7 bases and 3 bases, in that order; junction bases with no gene match: 9. The length of the CDR3 is 15 residues. Germline-derived CDR1 and CDR2 are LNHDA and SQIVND (reference sequence). The DNA for the CDR3 is TGTGCCAGTAAGGGGCAGGGGGTTTACAATCAGCCCCAGCATTTT. Translation: CASKGQGVYNQPQHF.

This clone has a single count. This sequence joins TRBV5-1 and TRBJ2-7, with no clear D. V was cut by 0 bases and J by 4 bases, with 5 bases left in between. The CDR3 extends over 12 amino acids. Germline values: CDR1 SGHRS, CDR2 YFSETQ. As DNA, the CDR3 is TGCGCCAGCAGCTTGGACCTTTACGAGCAGTACTTC. The encoded protein is CASSLDLYEQYF.

The V call is TRBV19, the J call TRBJ1-2; no firm D call. V was cut by 4 bases and J by 8 bases, with 14 bases left in between. CDR1 is LNHDA, CDR2 SQIVND, per germline (reference sequence). The CDR3 runs 13 residues. CDR3 sequence: CASSTSGRVGYTF. CDR3 bases: TGTGCCAGTAGTACCTCGGGCCGGGTGGGCTACACCTTC.

The genes are TRBV6-2 or TRBV6-3 and TRBJ2-1; 13 bases fit TRBD2. Trimming at V came to 5 bases and at J to 8 bases, leaving 9 bases not matched to a gene. CDR1 and CDR2 from the germline V gene are MNHEY and SVGEGT. The CDR3 is 16 amino acids. The chain's CDR3 is CASSSQLAGGFYEQFF. In nucleotides, the CDR3 is TGTGCCAGCAGTAGTCAACTAGCGGGGGGGTTCTATGAGCAGTTCTTC.

This sequence joins TRBV7-9 and TRBJ1-1; unclear D gene. Trimming stripped 2 bases from V and 6 bases from J, with 7 bases between. Germline V CDR1 and CDR2: SEHNR, FQNEAQ (reference sequence). The CDR3 has 12 amino acids. CDR3 DNA sequence: TGTGCCAGCAGCTTATCCAACCCTGAAGCTTTCTTT. Its translation: CASSLSNPEAFF.

This chain links TRBV9 with TRBJ2-3; D remains ambiguous. The CDR3 spans 14 residues. Looked up from germline, CDR1 is SGDLS and CDR2 is YYNGEE. Trimming removed 4 bases from V and 4 bases from J, with 13 bases in between. CDR3 region: CASSRLPGPDTQYF. The CDR3 DNA reads as TGTGCCAGCAGCCGGCTGCCCGGACCAGATACGCAGTATTTT.

The chain carries TRBV7-2 and TRBJ2-3, with D unclear. V shed 4 bases and J shed 5 bases, with 16 bases lying between them. The V gene's germline CDR1 is SGHTA and CDR2 FQGNSA. The CDR3 totals 15 residues. The CDR3 nucleotides read TGTGCCAGCAGCTCCCCTGTCCGAGGCATAGATACGCAGTATTTT. It is translated as CASSSPVRGIDTQYF.

This chain uses TRBV18 with TRBJ2-7; D gene uncertain. Trimming shortened V by 4 bases and J by 0 bases, and 13 bases separated the two germline ends. This CDR3 is built from 15 residues. Germline assignment: CDR1 KGHSH and CDR2 LQKENI. The CDR3 here is CASSLIGQSSYEQYF. Written as DNA, the CDR3 is TGTGCCAGCTCACTAATAGGCCAAAGCTCCTACGAGCAGTACTTC.

J is TRBJ2-7 and V is TRBV27; D is possibly TRBD2 (5 bases). CDR1 and CDR2 (germline): MNHEY, SMNVEV (reference sequence). V dropped 3 bases and J dropped 6 bases, with 9 bases sitting between them. The CDR3 consists of 12 residues. CDR3 sequence reads: CASSLSGIEQYF. The CDR3 DNA reads as TGTGCCAGCAGTTTGTCGGGGATCGAGCAGTACTTC.

This chain connects TRBV13 to TRBJ2-7; D may be TRBD1 (6 bases). CDR3 length: 14 residues. From germline, CDR1 is PRHDT and CDR2 FYEKMQ (reference sequence). Trimming left V 7 bases short and J 2 bases short, with 15 bases between. The DNA of the CDR3 is TGTGCCAGCACAGACTCGGACAGTACCTACGAGCAGTACTTC. Protein product: CASTDSDSTYEQYF.

This chain links TRBV6-1 with TRBJ1-1; no reliable D call. The ends were cut back, 1 base at V and 12 bases at J, with 15 bases in the middle. Germline CDR1 is MNHNS and CDR2 is SASEGT. CDR3 length equals 13 residues. In nucleotides, the CDR3 is TGTGCCAGCAGTGAAGAGGGATCTCAGACGACTTTCTTT. Translating it yields CASSEEGSQTTFF.

This clone was recorded only once. This chain connects TRBV7-2 to TRBJ2-4; the match to TRBD2 covers 7 bases. From germline, CDR1 is SGHTA and CDR2 FQGNSA. This CDR3 has 14 residues. V lost 7 bases to trimming and J lost 0 bases; unmatched junction nucleotides: 3. CDR3 sequence reads: CASTSGGAKNIQYF. In DNA form, the CDR3 reads TGTGCCAGCACCTCGGGAGGAGCCAAAAACATTCAGTACTTC.

The chain is built from TRBV2 and TRBJ1-1; tentative D call: TRBD1 (6 bases). CDR3 size: 18 residues. V was pared by 4 bases and J by 0 bases, with 21 bases between. Germline V gene sequence: CDR1 SNHLY, CDR2 FYNNEI. CDR3 nucleotide sequence: TGTGCCAGCAGTGCCCTCAGGGGCCGGGGGGGGATGAACACTGAAGCTTTCTTT. This encodes CASSALRGRGGMNTEAFF.

The chain is built from TRBV2 and TRBJ2-7; 10 bases match TRBD2. The CDR3 runs 12 residues. Germline assignment: CDR1 SNHLY and CDR2 FYNNEI. After removal of 4 bases from V and 12 bases from J, the junction contained 6 bases not matched to a gene. CDR3 sequence: CASSGSGLAVYF. CDR3 DNA: TGTGCCAGCAGTGGCAGCGGACTAGCGGTGTACTTC.

The V and J genes are TRBV27 and TRBJ2-3; weak D call: TRBD1 (5 bases). This CDR3 has 16 residues. Per the germline V gene, CDR1 is MNHEY and CDR2 is SMNVEV (reference sequence). Deletions cut 2 bases from V and 4 bases from J, with 16 bases between. CDR3 nucleotide sequence: TGTGCCAGCAGTTTACTAGTTTTGGGCAGGGCAGATACGCAGTATTTT. Translation gives CASSLLVLGRADTQYF.

The chain is built from TRBV19 and TRBJ1-5; 9 nucleotides agree with TRBD1. CDR1 LNHDA and CDR2 SQIVND come from the germline V gene (reference sequence). With 9 bases clipped from V and 6 bases from J, the junction kept 12 bases outside the gene matches. The CDR3 runs to 15 residues. CDR3 protein: CASERGTGFPQPQHF. In DNA form, the CDR3 reads TGTGCCAGCGAAAGAGGGACAGGGTTTCCTCAGCCCCAGCATTTT.

The chain links TRBV6-6 to TRBJ2-7, with 8 bases aligning to TRBD1. This CDR3 region has 14 residues. J lost 1 base, V lost 4 bases, and 3 bases had no gene match. CDR1 and CDR2 from the germline V gene are MNHNY and SVGAGI (reference sequence). The CDR3 reads CASSSRTGSYEQYF. CDR3 coding DNA: TGTGCCAGCAGTTCCCGGACAGGGTCCTACGAGCAGTACTTC.

The rearrangement links TRBV7-8 to TRBJ2-1; 8 bases agree with TRBD2. The ends lost 1 base at V and 4 bases at J; junction bases unmatched: 9. The CDR3 runs 17 residues. Germline loops: CDR1 SGHVS, CDR2 FQNEAQ. CDR3 bases: TGTGCCAGCAGCTTAGTGGGCCTAGCGGGTTTATACAATGAGCAGTTCTTC. Encoded protein: CASSLVGLAGLYNEQFF. The whole variable domain, remainder taken from reference TRBV7-8 and TRBJ2-1, is GAGVSQSPRYKVAKRGQDVALRCDPISGHVSLFWYQQALGQGPEFLTYFQNEAQLDKSGLPSDRFFAERPEGSVSTLKIQRTQQEDSAVYLCASSLVGLAGLYNEQFFGPGTRLTVL.

The V gene is TRBV13, the J gene TRBJ1-5; tentatively, D is TRBD1 (5 bases). CDR1 and CDR2 from the germline V gene are PRHDT and FYEKMQ (reference sequence). The CDR3 loop spans 14 amino acids. V lost 2 bases to trimming and J lost 5 bases, with 10 bases between them. The DNA for the CDR3 is TGTGCCAGCAGCTTATCGGGGGAGGATCAGCCCCAGCATTTT. Translation gives CASSLSGEDQPQHF. Full variable domain (rest looked up from reference TRBV13 and TRBJ1-5): AAGVIQSPRHLIKEKRETATLKCYPIPRHDTVYWYQQGPGQDPQFLISFYEKMQSDKGSIPDRFSAQQFSDYHSELNMSSLELGDSALYFCASSLSGEDQPQHFGDGTRLSIL.

V gene TRBV11-2 combines with J gene TRBJ2-5; D is unclear. V lost 6 bases and J 5 bases, leaving 16 bases between the germline ends. The CDR3 is 14 amino acids. Germline V lookup: CDR1 SGHAT, CDR2 FQNNGV. In nucleotides, the CDR3 is TGTGCCAGCAGTCCAACACCCGTCCGGGAGACCCAGTACTTC. Translation gives CASSPTPVRETQYF.

The rearrangement joins TRBV9 to TRBJ2-7; 8 positions match TRBD1. CDR3 length: 13 amino acids. Germline CDR1 and CDR2: SGDLS and YYNGEE. The J segment lost 6 bases and the V segment lost 2 bases, leaving 4 bases of the junction unmatched. The DNA for the CDR3 is TGTGCCAGCAGCGTTCATACAGGGGGCGAGCAGTACTTC. Its protein is CASSVHTGGEQYF.

The V and J genes are TRBV9 and TRBJ1-1; possibly TRBD1 for D (6 bases). The germline CDR1 and CDR2 sequences are SGDLS and YYNGEE. This CDR3 has 15 residues. Trimming cost V 3 bases and J 1 base, with 13 bases left between them. The CDR3 loop is CASSAMTGSNTEAFF. The CDR3 DNA follows: TGTGCCAGCAGCGCTATGACAGGATCGAACACTGAAGCTTTCTTT. Drawing the rest from reference TRBV9 and TRBJ1-1, the complete variable domain is DSGVTQTPKHLITATGQRVTLRCSPRSGDLSVYWYQQSLDQGLQFLIQYYNGEERAKGNILERFSAQQFPDLHSELNLSSLELGDSALYFCASSAMTGSNTEAFFGQGTRLTVV.